This TCR beta chain comes out of a study of CD8 T cells in Susac syndrome (dated by TCRdb to between 2017 and 2020). Looking at the study overall: Repertoire sequencing was used to test whether CD8+ T cell activation and differentiation in Susac syndrome was antigen driven.

RNA was extracted using the RNeasy kit, and about 0.45 to 1 ug of the RNA was reverse transcribed with random hexamers. The immunoSEQ multiplex PCR assay, covering 54 Vbeta and 13 Jbeta segments, was used to amplify TCR beta CDR3 regions. To correct PCR amplification bias, a synthetic template baseline was used for both primer optimization and computational correction. In the original analysis: Reads were assigned to V, D and J genes according to IMGT and analyzed in immunoSEQ Analyzer, with only productive sequences retained. Clonality was computed as one minus Shannon entropy normalized by log2 of the number of productive unique sequences. For each patient and control, public and private clones were evaluated within the 100 most prevalent clones. Susac-specific clones were defined as absent from healthy and MS cohorts, roughly 1,100 published viral clones and other ImmuneACCESS disease sequences. TCRdb trimmed the raw reads at Q25, called clones with MiXCR and kept productive beta chains. Rows merge per CDR3 protein into single entries with the most common DNA and genes. TCRdb's processing, not the authors' own work, is the source of the V and J calls. This sample comprises 250,000 to 350,000 distinct CDR3 sequences, approximately 90% of them detected only once. The leading ten clones occupy around 0.07% of the sample.

Overall study outcomes, separate from this receptor: The number of individuals in the TCR sequencing and HLA analysis was acknowledged as relatively small.

High-throughput TCR beta sequencing profiled peripheral blood CD8+ and CD4+ T cells from healthy donors, Susac syndrome patients and multiple sclerosis patients. Multiple sclerosis controls were treatment-naive patients with stable or active relapsing-remitting disease fulfilling revised McDonald criteria. Bulk CD8+ and CD4+ T cells were purified by magnetic negative isolation, while CD8+ TEMRA cells were enriched using FACS. Blood was collected in EDTA tubes and processed within 24 hours, with PBMCs isolated through density gradient centrifugation. PBMCs intended for TCR sequencing were cryopreserved in liquid nitrogen and were subsequently thawed in a 37 degrees C water bath. A purity of at least 90% was achieved for sorted or isolated CD4+, CD8+ and CD8+ TEMRA cells. Notes on this clonotype: No cognate antigen has been identified for it. One base away there is no much larger clone; base qualities are not given.

Trimming leaves V shorter by 8 bases and J shorter by 8 bases, with the junction holding 17 bases beyond the gene matches. The CDR3 runs 16 residues from the cysteine to the phenylalanine. The only DNA kept is the CDR3, 48 bases in frame from the first base. According to the germline V gene, CDR1 reads LGHNA and CDR2 reads YSLEER. The origin of this receptor is a human donor with multiple sclerosis. The sequencing sample was made of CD4+ T cells from PBMCs. Recombination joined TRBV4-3 with TRBJ1-4; a stretch of 7 junction bases matches TRBD1. Here is the DNA: TGCGCCAGCTCAATTTCACACGGCAGGGGGAACGAAAAACTGTTTTTT. It encodes CASSISHGRGNEKLFF.